Below, one T cell receptor (beta chain) is given with its context. Here immunoSEQ multiplex PCR was the method, and the copy in TCRdb shows in-frame clones only, minus some. The sample lists fewer than 200,000 clones; roughly 87% were seen once. These data originate in a study of blood T cell repertoires in COVID-19. Study background: Sites in the United States, Italy and Spain provided acute and convalescent COVID-19 samples.

From germline, CDR1 is MGHDK and CDR2 SYGVNS. The V and J ends lost 0 bases and 0 bases respectively, with 13 bases between them. The CDR3 has 17 residues. What was sequenced was PBMCs or T cells enriched from blood (not recorded which). The chain carries TRBV25-1 and TRBJ2-3; D may be TRBD1 (5 bases). The sequence was obtained from a human donor with acute COVID-19. The donor label of this sample is uncertain. The chain's CDR3 is CASSEYRDSPSTDTQYF. The CDR3 bases are TGTGCCAGCAGTGAATATCGTGACAGCCCTAGCACAGATACGCAGTATTTT.